Reported below is one T cell receptor beta chain. The data are from a study of blood T cell repertoires in COVID-19. Libraries were prepared by immunoSEQ multiplex PCR; TCRdb keeps only in-frame clonotypes and omits some of them. The sample lists approximately 91,000 clones; roughly 85% were seen once. The length of the CDR3 is 14 residues. The germline gives CDR1 SEHNR, CDR2 FQNEAQ (reference sequence). Deletions cut 2 bases from V and 2 bases from J, with 10 bases between. V usage is TRBV7-9 and J usage is TRBJ2-7; a weak D match, TRBD2 (5 bases). The material sequenced was peripheral blood. This TCR was recovered from a man aged 65 to 79 with acute or convalescent COVID-19. CDR3 protein: CASSLKDFTYEQYF. In DNA, the CDR3 is TGTGCCAGCAGCTTAAAGGACTTCACCTACGAGCAGTACTTC.